This T cell receptor (beta chain) was observed in a study of blood T cell repertoires in COVID-19. For the study at large: Acute and convalescent COVID-19 samples came from the United States, Italy and Spain.

This clone turned up a few times. Produced via immunoSEQ multiplex PCR; TCRdb's table is partial and in-frame only. The table shows about 140,000 clones, with 84% occurring only once. CDR1 and CDR2 from the germline V gene are SGDLS and YYNGEE. V gave up 0 bases and J gave up 0 bases; unmatched junction bases: 0. The CDR3 consists of 15 residues. The sequenced sample was peripheral blood. The TCR originated in a human donor in a cohort sampled during active COVID-19. This chain uses TRBV9 with TRBJ2-3; 8 nucleotides agree with TRBD1. The CDR3 DNA sequence: TGTGCCAGCAGCGTAGGGACAGGGAGCACAGATACGCAGTATTTT. It encodes CASSVGTGSTDTQYF.